The T cell receptor beta chain under discussion was sequenced for a study of control samples from healthy donors and cancer patients. Germline V gene sequence: CDR1 SQVTM, CDR2 ANQGSEA. This CDR3 has 18 residues. Method: immunoSEQ multiplex PCR; TCRdb's copy keeps in-frame clones and lacks some. In the table there are around 100,000 clones, 80% to 90% of which are singletons. This receptor was taken from a man in his fifties or sixties with lung cancer. The sequenced material came from PBMCs. The chain uses TRBV29-1 and TRBJ2-3; tentative D call: TRBD2 (7 bases). Here the CDR3 reads CTPWYGGLNGILTDTQYF. CDR3 DNA sequence: TGCACCCCCTGGTACGGGGGGCTTAACGGTATTCTCACAGATACGCAGTATTTT.